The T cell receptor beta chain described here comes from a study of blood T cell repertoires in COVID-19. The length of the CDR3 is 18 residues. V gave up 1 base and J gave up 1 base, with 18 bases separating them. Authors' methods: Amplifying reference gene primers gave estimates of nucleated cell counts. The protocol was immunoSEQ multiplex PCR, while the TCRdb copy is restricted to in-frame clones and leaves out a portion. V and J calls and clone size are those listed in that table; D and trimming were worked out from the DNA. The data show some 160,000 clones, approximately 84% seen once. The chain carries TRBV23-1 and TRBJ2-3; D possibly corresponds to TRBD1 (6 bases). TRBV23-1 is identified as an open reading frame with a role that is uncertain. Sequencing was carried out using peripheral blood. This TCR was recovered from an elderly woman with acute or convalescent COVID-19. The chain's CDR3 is CASSQCWGPLGRTDTQYF. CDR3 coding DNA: TGCGCCAGCAGTCAATGTTGGGGGCCCCTGGGGCGCACAGATACGCAGTATTTT.